These 30 T cell receptor beta chains were sequenced from one sample in a study of lymphopenia after photon versus proton radiotherapy. TCRdb keeps only in-frame clones here, not all; method: immunoSEQ multiplex PCR. The sample shows over 35,000 clones, around 83% of them seen only once. The sequencing used peripheral blood, collected from a patient treated with proton-based radiotherapy. The source of these receptors is a woman in her 70s with pancreatic cancer. Some clones in this sample may be carry-over from other donors' samples.

V is TRBV7-2 and J is TRBJ2-2; 8 bases agree with TRBD1. The CDR3 spans 15 residues. Germline CDR1 reads SGHTA; CDR2 reads FQGNSA. With V trimmed by 4 bases and J by 1 base, 2 bases remained unmatched. The CDR3 bases are TGTGCCAGCAGCTCCGGGACAGGGAACACCGGGGAGCTGTTTTTT. As protein: CASSSGTGNTGELFF.

The V call is TRBV7-6, the J call TRBJ2-7; 10 nucleotides line up with TRBD1. CDR1 is SGHVS, CDR2 FNYEAQ, per germline. V lost 5 bases, J lost 4 bases, and 14 bases stayed unmatched. The CDR3 has 17 residues. The CDR3 bases are TGTGCCAGCAGCCCCAGGCCGGGACAGGGGAGTGGGTACGAGCAGTACTTC. This translates into CASSPRPGQGSGYEQYF.

This chain links TRBV27 with TRBJ2-3, with 9 bases lining up with TRBD1. This CDR3 is built from 13 residues. V lost 9 bases to trimming and J lost 3 bases; unmatched junction nucleotides: 4. Germline V gene lookup returns CDR1 MNHEY and CDR2 SMNVEV (reference sequence). For the CDR3, the DNA is TGTGCCAGTCGGGACAGGGTAACAGATACGCAGTATTTT. This codes for CASRDRVTDTQYF.

The V gene is TRBV28, the J gene TRBJ1-2, with a weak D call TRBD1 (5 bases). Germline CDR1 is MDHEN and CDR2 is SYDVKM. Trimming stripped 5 bases from V and 2 bases from J, with 18 bases between. This CDR3 spans 16 amino acids. Here the CDR3 reads CASSTGRTSVNYGYTF. The CDR3 DNA follows: TGTGCCAGCAGTACCGGGCGGACAAGTGTGAACTATGGCTACACCTTC.

The chain uses TRBV19 and TRBJ1-1; 8 bases match TRBD1. Trimming took 3 bases from V and 2 from J; bases not matched to a gene: 8. From germline, CDR1 is LNHDA and CDR2 SQIVND (reference sequence). The CDR3 consists of 16 residues. CDR3: CASSIPRTGSNTEAFF. The CDR3 nucleotides are TGTGCCAGTAGTATCCCCCGGACAGGGTCCAACACTGAAGCTTTCTTT.

V gene TRBV4-1 combines with J gene TRBJ2-5; the match to TRBD1 covers 10 bases. Germline loops: CDR1 MGHRA, CDR2 YSYEKL. Trimming removed 0 bases from V and 5 bases from J; junction bases left unmatched: 6. The CDR3 totals 16 residues. CDR3 in amino acids: CASSQDGTGDVETQYF. In DNA form, the CDR3 reads TGCGCCAGCAGCCAAGATGGGACAGGGGATGTGGAGACCCAGTACTTC.

The CDR3 protein is CASSTRTSGSYNEQFF. The CDR3 region has the DNA TGTGCCAGTAGTACCCGGACTAGCGGGAGTTACAATGAGCAGTTCTTC. The chain has TRBV19 and TRBJ2-1; 13 bases match TRBD2. The ends lost 4 bases at V and 4 bases at J; junction bases unmatched: 4. The germline V gene encodes CDR1 LNHDA and CDR2 SQIVND (reference sequence). The CDR3 loop spans 16 amino acids.

Concerning this clone: A read error is possible here, since a much larger clone lies one base away. The chain recombines TRBV5-1 with TRBJ1-1; tentative D call: TRBD1 (5 bases). V dropped 3 bases and J dropped 1 base, with 7 bases sitting between them. The length of the CDR3 is 13 residues. Germline V gene lookup returns CDR1 SGHRS and CDR2 YFSETQ. CDR3 DNA: TGCGCCAGCAGCTCAACAGGGAACACTGAAGCTTTCTTT. Protein product: CASSSTGNTEAFF.

This clone was observed once. V usage is TRBV28 and J usage is TRBJ1-1, with TRBD1 matching over 7 bases. The CDR3 runs to 11 residues. With V trimmed by 5 bases and J by 9 bases, 3 bases remained unmatched. CDR1 and CDR2 from the germline V gene are MDHEN and SYDVKM. The CDR3 bases are TGTGCCAGCAGTATACAGGGGAAAGCTTTCTTT. This gives the protein CASSIQGKAFF.

CDR3 sequence (DNA): TGTGCCAGCAGACGACAGGGAGACCAGCCCCAGCATTTT. It is translated as CASRRQGDQPQHF. The genes are TRBV28 and TRBJ1-5; 7 bases fit TRBD1. Trimming removed 6 bases from V and 7 bases from J; junction bases left unmatched: 6. CDR1 and CDR2 (germline): MDHEN, SYDVKM. The CDR3 runs 13 residues.

CDR3 nucleotide sequence: TGTGCCAGCAGTTTGTGGAGCACAGATACGCAGTATTTT. The encoded protein is CASSLWSTDTQYF. The chain is built from TRBV27 and TRBJ2-3; no clear D gene. Per the germline V gene, CDR1 is MNHEY and CDR2 is SMNVEV (reference sequence). The CDR3 spans 13 residues. Between the trimmed V and J ends, which lost 3 bases and 0 bases, there was a span of 4 bases.

This chain links TRBV29-1 with TRBJ2-2; D ambiguous. The V end lost 4 bases, the J end lost 3 bases, and 3 bases lay between the germline ends. CDR3 length: 11 amino acids. Germline V lookup: CDR1 SQVTM, CDR2 ANQGSEA. This CDR3 is CSVADTGELFF. CDR3 nucleotides: TGCAGCGTTGCGGACACCGGGGAGCTGTTTTTT.

The chain combines TRBV5-4 with TRBJ2-1; TRBD2 aligns across 10 bases. There are 15 residues in the CDR3. V trimming: 4 bases; J trimming: 8 bases; junction bases outside the gene matches: 9. CDR1 SGHNT and CDR2 YYREEE come from the germline V gene (reference sequence). CDR3 sequence (DNA): TGTGCCAGCAGCATTAGGCTAGCGGGAGAAGATGAGCAGTTCTTC. It specifies CASSIRLAGEDEQFF.

The gene calls are TRBV5-4 and TRBJ2-1, with 10 bases matching TRBD1. Germline CDR1 reads SGHNT; CDR2 reads YYREEE (reference sequence). Trimming cost V 6 bases and J 5 bases; bases outside gene matches: 14. The CDR3 has 17 amino acids. For the CDR3, the DNA is TGTGCCAGCATCAACCGGGACAGGGGCTTTTTGGACAATGAGCAGTTCTTC. Residues: CASINRDRGFLDNEQFF.

This rearrangement joins TRBV6-5 to TRBJ2-1; 11 bases align to TRBD2. The CDR3 runs to 15 residues. The V and J ends lost 4 bases and 8 bases, in that order; junction bases with no gene match: 7. From germline, CDR1 is MNHEY and CDR2 SVGAGI. The CDR3 loop is CASSLAGGPPDEQFF. In DNA, the CDR3 is TGTGCCAGCAGTTTAGCGGGAGGGCCCCCCGATGAGCAGTTCTTC.

The V and J genes are TRBV6-1 and TRBJ2-1; 14 positions match TRBD2. The germline V gene encodes CDR1 MNHNS and CDR2 SASEGT. V shed 7 bases and J 8 bases; nucleotides not matched to a gene: 7. The CDR3 has 15 residues. CDR3 bases: TGTGCCAGCACACGGGCGGGACTAGCGGGAGATGAGCAGTTCTTC. This gives the protein CASTRAGLAGDEQFF.

V is TRBV28 and J is TRBJ2-3; TRBD1 agrees at 8 bases. The CDR3 extends over 16 amino acids. V was pared by 6 bases and J by 6 bases, with 14 bases of the junction left unmatched. Germline loops: CDR1 MDHEN, CDR2 SYDVKM. The CDR3 protein is CASRPSNQGAEDTQYF. As DNA, the CDR3 is TGTGCCAGCAGGCCCTCTAATCAGGGGGCGGAGGATACGCAGTATTTT.

With regard to this clone: Additional DNA sequences in this sample encode the identical CDR3. The chain links TRBV7-2 to TRBJ2-7, with TRBD1 as a possible D gene (5 bases). Trimming took 1 base from V and 2 from J, leaving 12 bases between them. Germline assignment: CDR1 SGHTA and CDR2 FQGNSA. The CDR3 sequence is 15 residues long. The CDR3: CASSLGPGSAYEQYF. CDR3 sequence (DNA): TGTGCCAGCAGCTTAGGCCCAGGGTCGGCCTACGAGCAGTACTTC.

This chain links TRBV6-6 with TRBJ1-2; unclear D gene. Germline assignment: CDR1 MNHNY and CDR2 SVGAGI (reference sequence). The CDR3 has 13 amino acids. The ends were cut back, 5 bases at V and 5 bases at J, with 12 bases in the middle. This chain's CDR3 is CASSVGLGYGYTF. CDR3 nucleotides: TGTGCCAGCAGTGTAGGCCTAGGGTATGGCTACACCTTC.

The chain links TRBV9 to TRBJ2-1; 8 bases agree with TRBD2. CDR3 size: 15 residues. The junction had 7 bases not matched to a gene; V was cut back by 1 base and J by 7 bases. The germline CDR1 and CDR2 sequences are SGDLS and YYNGEE. CDR3 DNA sequence: TGTGCCAGCAGCGTATACGGTAGCGGGAATAATGAGCAGTTCTTC. Translation: CASSVYGSGNNEQFF.

This sequence joins TRBV2 and TRBJ2-2; the match to TRBD1 covers 12 bases. The CDR3 has 17 residues. V lost 1 base, J lost 6 bases, and 6 bases stayed unmatched. Germline V CDR1 and CDR2: SNHLY, FYNNEI. CDR3 sequence (DNA): TGTGCCAGCAGTGAAGTTGGAGGGACAGGGGGCTCCGGGGAGCTGTTTTTT. Its translation: CASSEVGGTGGSGELFF. Full variable domain (remainder filled in from reference TRBV2 and TRBJ2-2): EPEVTQTPSHQVTQMGQEVILRCVPISNHLYFYWYRQILGQKVEFLVSFYNNEISEKSEIFDDQFSVERPDGSNFTLKIRSTKLEDSAMYFCASSEVGGTGGSGELFFGEGSRLTVL.

This clone has only one observation. DNA of the CDR3: TGTGCCAGTAGTATTAAGCCCTCTGGGGCCAACGTCCTGACTTTC. Translation gives CASSIKPSGANVLTF. V and J are TRBV19 and TRBJ2-6; D ambiguous. Germline-derived CDR1 and CDR2 are LNHDA and SQIVND (reference sequence). Trimming cost V 3 bases and J 0 bases, with 6 bases left between them. This CDR3 spans 15 amino acids.

The rearrangement joins TRBV27 to TRBJ2-4; 8 nucleotides align to TRBD2. The germline V gene has CDR1 MNHEY and CDR2 SMNVEV (reference sequence). V lost 5 bases and J lost 8; bases outside the gene matches: 5. The CDR3 extends over 13 amino acids. CDR3 sequence reads: CASSDAGRDIQYF. For the CDR3, the DNA is TGTGCCAGCAGTGACGCCGGGAGGGACATTCAGTACTTC.

The V call is TRBV27, the J call TRBJ1-1, with D perhaps TRBD1 (6 bases). Trimming cost V 2 bases and J 0 bases, with 10 bases left between them. Germline CDR1 MNHEY, CDR2 SMNVEV (reference sequence). The CDR3 has 15 residues. CDR3: CASSLKGGLNTEAFF. The CDR3 region has the DNA TGTGCCAGCAGTTTAAAGGGGGGTTTGAACACTGAAGCTTTCTTT.

The chain carries TRBV27 and TRBJ2-1; TRBD2 agrees at 9 bases. V dropped 3 bases and J dropped 8; count of bases not matched to a gene: 8. This CDR3 contains 15 residues. Germline assignment: CDR1 MNHEY and CDR2 SMNVEV (reference sequence). CDR3 residues: CASSFTFSGSHEQFF. The DNA for the CDR3 is TGTGCCAGCAGTTTTACCTTTAGCGGGAGCCATGAGCAGTTCTTC.

In nucleotides, the CDR3 is TGTGCCTGGAGTGTAGGGGGCATCTACGAGCAGTACTTC. Its translation: CAWSVGGIYEQYF. V usage is TRBV30 and J usage is TRBJ2-7; TRBD1 aligns across 7 bases. Germline assignment: CDR1 GTSNPN and CDR2 SVGIG (reference sequence). CDR3 size: 13 residues. V lost 0 bases, J lost 3 bases, and 2 bases stayed unmatched.

The CDR3 DNA is TGTGCCAGCAGCTCCCAGGGAGCCACCGGGGAGCTGTTTTTT. Amino acids: CASSSQGATGELFF. This chain joins TRBV7-3 and TRBJ2-2; TRBD1 or TRBD2 may be the D gene (5 bases each). Trimming cost V 4 bases and J 4 bases, with 10 bases left between them. The CDR3 spans 14 residues. Germline CDR1 SGHTA, CDR2 FQGTGA.

The rearrangement links TRBV27 to TRBJ1-1, with 8 positions matching TRBD1. Trimming cost V 8 bases and J 5 bases; bases outside gene matches: 7. This CDR3 spans 13 amino acids. Germline values: CDR1 MNHEY, CDR2 SMNVEV (reference sequence). Here the CDR3 reads CASARGRLTEAFF. CDR3 DNA sequence: TGTGCCAGCGCCAGGGGGCGTCTTACTGAAGCTTTCTTT.

The rearrangement joins TRBV7-2 to TRBJ2-2; TRBD1 is a possible D gene (6 bases). The V end lost 0 bases, the J end lost 2 bases, and 13 bases lay between the germline ends. This CDR3 is built from 17 residues. Germline V gene sequence: CDR1 SGHTA, CDR2 FQGNSA. Here the CDR3 reads CASSLAVVGGNTGELFF. In nucleotides, the CDR3 is TGTGCCAGCAGCTTAGCGGTGGTAGGGGGTAACACCGGGGAGCTGTTTTTT.

V gene TRBV28 combines with J gene TRBJ1-3; D gene unclear. The germline gives CDR1 MDHEN, CDR2 SYDVKM. The CDR3 extends over 15 amino acids. V dropped 3 bases and J dropped 2 bases, with 11 bases sitting between them. The CDR3 loop is CASSFREAAGNTIYF. The DNA of the CDR3 is TGTGCCAGCAGTTTTAGAGAGGCTGCTGGAAACACCATATATTTT.